This T cell receptor beta chain was identified during a study of Graves' ophthalmopathy and Graves' hyperthyroidism. Amplified material comprised TCR beta CDR3 regions derived from RNA transcripts. Scientists carried out first-round RT-PCR using HTBI primers and then a second-round multiplex PCR. One entry per CDR3 protein, called by TCRdb with MiXCR from the multiplex PCR reads. The table records almost 750,000 distinct CDR3 sequences, 40% of them present only once. Ophthalmopathic donors had moderate-to-severe activity, CAS ≥3 and NOSPECS ≥4, with disease that had lasted under 3 months. The germline V gene has CDR1 SQVTM and CDR2 ANQGSEA. Trimming cost V 5 bases and J 8 bases; bases outside gene matches: 3. This CDR3 has 11 residues.

The source of this sequence is an adult man with Graves' ophthalmopathy. Material: peripheral blood. This chain connects TRBV29-1 to TRBJ1-2, with TRBD1 identical over 9 bases. In nucleotides, the CDR3 is TGCAGCGTTTCTGGGACAGGGGGCTACACCTTC. This encodes CSVSGTGGYTF.